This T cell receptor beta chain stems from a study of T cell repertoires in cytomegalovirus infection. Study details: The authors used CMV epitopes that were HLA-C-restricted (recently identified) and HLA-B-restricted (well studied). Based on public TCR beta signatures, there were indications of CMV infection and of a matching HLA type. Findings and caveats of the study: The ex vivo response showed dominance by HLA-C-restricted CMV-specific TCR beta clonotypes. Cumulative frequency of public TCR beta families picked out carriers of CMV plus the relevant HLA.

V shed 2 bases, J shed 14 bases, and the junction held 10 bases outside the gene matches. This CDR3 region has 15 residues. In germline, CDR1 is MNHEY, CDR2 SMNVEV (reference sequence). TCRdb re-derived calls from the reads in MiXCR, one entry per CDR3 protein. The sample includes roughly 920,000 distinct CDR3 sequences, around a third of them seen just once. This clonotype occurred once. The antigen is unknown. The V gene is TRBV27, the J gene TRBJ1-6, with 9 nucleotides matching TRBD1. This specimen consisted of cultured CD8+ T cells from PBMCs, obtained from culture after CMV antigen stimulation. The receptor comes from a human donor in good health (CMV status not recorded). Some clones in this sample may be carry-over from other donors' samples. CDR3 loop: CASSLRDRAWVSLHF. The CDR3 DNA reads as TGTGCCAGCAGTTTACGGGACAGGGCCTGGGTCTCCCTCCACTTT.